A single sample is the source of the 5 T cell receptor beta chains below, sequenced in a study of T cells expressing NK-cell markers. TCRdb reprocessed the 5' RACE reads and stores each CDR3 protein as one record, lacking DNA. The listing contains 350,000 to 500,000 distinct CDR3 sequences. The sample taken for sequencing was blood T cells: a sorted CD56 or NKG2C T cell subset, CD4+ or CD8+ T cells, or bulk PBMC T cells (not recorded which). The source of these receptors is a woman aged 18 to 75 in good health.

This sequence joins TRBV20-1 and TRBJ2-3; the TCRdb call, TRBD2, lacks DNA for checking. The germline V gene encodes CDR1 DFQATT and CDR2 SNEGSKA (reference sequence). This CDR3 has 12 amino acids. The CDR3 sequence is CTTAGSTDTQYF.

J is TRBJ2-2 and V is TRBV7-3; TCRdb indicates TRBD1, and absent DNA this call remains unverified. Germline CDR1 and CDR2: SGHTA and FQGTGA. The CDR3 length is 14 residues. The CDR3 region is CASSFAQRTGELFF.

The chain's CDR3 is CASTRAGPYVLTF. The chain combines TRBV6-2 or TRBV6-3 with TRBJ2-6. Per germline, CDR1 MNHEY and CDR2 SVGEGT. The CDR3 covers 13 residues.

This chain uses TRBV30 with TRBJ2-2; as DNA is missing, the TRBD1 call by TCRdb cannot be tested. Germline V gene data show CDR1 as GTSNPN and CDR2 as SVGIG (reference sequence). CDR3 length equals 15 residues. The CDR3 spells CAWSAGHRDTGELFF.

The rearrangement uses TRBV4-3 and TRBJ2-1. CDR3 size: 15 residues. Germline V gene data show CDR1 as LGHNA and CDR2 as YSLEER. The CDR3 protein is CASSQGISKYNEQFF.